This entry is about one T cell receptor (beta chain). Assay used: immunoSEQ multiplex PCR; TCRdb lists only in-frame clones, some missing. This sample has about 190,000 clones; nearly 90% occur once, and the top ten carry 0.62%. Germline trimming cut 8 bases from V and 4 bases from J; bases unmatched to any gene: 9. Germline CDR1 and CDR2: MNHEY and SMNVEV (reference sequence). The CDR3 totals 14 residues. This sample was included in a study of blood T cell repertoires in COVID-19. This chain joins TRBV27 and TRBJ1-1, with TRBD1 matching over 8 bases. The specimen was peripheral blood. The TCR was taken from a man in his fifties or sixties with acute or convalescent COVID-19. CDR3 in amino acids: CASYRTGQGTEAFF. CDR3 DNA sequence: TGTGCCAGCTATAGGACAGGGCAGGGCACTGAAGCTTTCTTT.